Below, one TCR beta chain is given with its context. Its matching antigen is unknown. The record originates from a study of T cells after posttransplantation cyclophosphamide. General study points: Later blood repertoires were often dominated by clones from the donor CD8+ memory compartment. Blood and skin or GI T cell repertoires showed limited TRB overlap. TRB clonality was highly associated with recipient CMV seropositivity and reactivation.

Sequencing was performed with immunoSEQ multiplex PCR; in TCRdb, only in-frame clones are kept and a portion is missing. The data show over 20,000 clones, with approximately 83% seen just once and 2% to 2.5% held by the top ten. Control samples came 1 year after myeloablative marrow transplants with methotrexate plus calcineurin inhibitor. The CDR3 is made up of 14 amino acids. Germline CDR1 and CDR2: SEHNR and FQNEAQ (reference sequence). The V and J ends lost 10 bases and 4 bases respectively, with 17 bases between them. This clonotype originated in a female patient between 30 and 40 years old who received an allogeneic stem cell transplant from an unrelated donor, was CMV-positive, and had acute and chronic GVHD. Part of the T cell pool may stem from the graft donor. The chain couples TRBV7-9 to TRBJ2-1; D ambiguous. Sample: PBMCs, taken about 13 months after allogeneic stem cell transplant with calcineurin inhibitor and methotrexate. CDR3 coding DNA: TGTGCCACCAGACGAACAGAGACGTACAATGAGCAGTTCTTC. Amino acid sequence: CATRRTETYNEQFF.